These 20 T cell receptor beta chains were sequenced from one sample in a study of spatial heterogeneity in lung cancer. TCRdb itself ran the 5' RACE reads through MiXCR, one entry per CDR3 protein. This table has some 110,000 distinct CDR3 sequences, 12% appearing once. As for time point: blood at routine non-recurrence follow-up after resection. TCRs were sequenced from unsorted whole RNA of tumor, nontumor lung or PBMC. The source was PBMCs, collected at follow-up. Receptors originate from a male donor with early-stage non-small cell lung cancer.

In its sample, this clonotype was seen many times. The V call is TRBV9, the J call TRBJ1-2; 7 nucleotides line up with TRBD1. With 5 bases clipped from V and 2 bases from J, the junction kept 3 bases outside the gene matches. The CDR3 sequence is 13 residues long. Looked up from germline, CDR1 is SGDLS and CDR2 is YYNGEE. The CDR3 coding sequence is TGTGCCAGCAGTCGGGACAGCAACTATGGCTACACCTTC. It translates to CASSRDSNYGYTF.

The rearrangement joins TRBV5-1 to TRBJ2-5; unclear D gene. CDR1 SGHRS and CDR2 YFSETQ come from the germline V gene. The CDR3 totals 13 residues. The V end was cut by 7 bases, the J end by 4 bases, with 14 bases between. CDR3 protein: CASAVWRRETQYF. In DNA, the CDR3 is TGCGCCAGCGCTGTCTGGCGGCGAGAGACCCAGTACTTC.

J is TRBJ1-2 and V is TRBV30, with D hard to call. The CDR3 is 12 amino acids. Deletions cut 0 bases from V and 4 bases from J, with 6 bases between. Germline CDR1 GTSNPN, CDR2 SVGIG (reference sequence). CDR3 protein: CAWSVQSYGYTF. The CDR3 nucleotides are TGTGCCTGGAGTGTCCAGAGCTATGGCTACACCTTC. Looking up the rest from reference TRBV30 and TRBJ1-2 gives the full variable domain: SQTIHQWPATLVQPVGSPLSLECTVEGTSNPNLYWYRQAAGRGLQLLFYSVGIGQISSEVPQNLSASRPQDRQFILSSKKLLLSDSGFYLCAWSVQSYGYTFGSGTRLTVV.

A few counts support this clonotype. J is TRBJ2-3 and V is TRBV2, with no clear D. This CDR3 contains 12 residues. Germline V gives CDR1 SNHLY, CDR2 FYNNEI. Trimming pared 3 bases from V and 4 bases from J, leaving 5 bases between. The CDR3 here is CASSDLADTQYF. In DNA form, the CDR3 reads TGTGCCAGCAGTGACCTGGCAGATACGCAGTATTTT.

A few counts support this clonotype. The chain combines TRBV5-1 with TRBJ1-1; weak D call: TRBD1 (5 bases). Trimming removed 4 bases from V and 0 bases from J, with 7 bases in between. The CDR3 consists of 13 residues. CDR1 and CDR2 from the germline V gene are SGHRS and YFSETQ. The CDR3 bases are TGCGCCAGCAGCCGGGACCTGAACACTGAAGCTTTCTTT. Translating gives CASSRDLNTEAFF.

This clonotype appeared many times. V gene TRBV20-1 combines with J gene TRBJ1-5, with a possible D match to TRBD1 (5 bases). Germline CDR1 and CDR2: DFQATT and SNEGSKA (reference sequence). The CDR3 runs 15 residues. Trimming took 1 base from V and 2 from J, leaving 12 bases between them. The CDR3 is CSARVRVAGNQPQHF. The CDR3 DNA reads TGCAGTGCTAGAGTCAGGGTGGCGGGCAATCAGCCCCAGCATTTT.

This clonotype was seen only a few times. The chain joins TRBV5-1 to TRBJ1-3; 8 positions match TRBD1. V gave up 0 bases and J gave up 1 base; unmatched junction bases: 3. The CDR3 is 16 amino acids. The germline gives CDR1 SGHRS, CDR2 YFSETQ. The CDR3 loop reads CASSLGQGISGNTIYF. The CDR3 nucleotides are TGCGCCAGCAGCTTGGGACAGGGGATTTCTGGAAACACCATATATTTT. Filled out from reference TRBV5-1 and TRBJ1-3, the complete variable domain reads KAGVTQTPRYLIKTRGQQVTLSCSPISGHRSVSWYQQTPGQGLQFLFEYFSETQRNKGNFPGRFSGRQFSNSRSEMNVSTLELGDSALYLCASSLGQGISGNTIYFGEGSWLTVV.

The chain has TRBV28 and TRBJ1-5; no reliable D call. The CDR3 extends over 12 amino acids. Germline V gives CDR1 MDHEN, CDR2 SYDVKM. Trimming took off 11 bases at V and 4 bases at J, with 12 bases between the two ends. CDR3: CAWSRANQPQHF. Written as DNA, the CDR3 is TGTGCCTGGAGCAGAGCAAATCAGCCCCAGCATTTT.

The V gene is TRBV28, the J gene TRBJ1-1, with D possibly TRBD1 on 6 matching bases. Trimming left V 8 bases short and J 2 bases short, with 12 bases between. The CDR3 loop spans 13 amino acids. Germline-derived CDR1 and CDR2 are MDHEN and SYDVKM. The CDR3 region is CASLGGHNTEAFF. CDR3 in DNA: TGTGCCAGCTTAGGGGGGCACAACACTGAAGCTTTCTTT.

This clonotype was detected ten times or more. The rearrangement links TRBV28 to TRBJ1-3, with D maybe TRBD1 (5 bases). Germline V gives CDR1 MDHEN, CDR2 SYDVKM. The CDR3 is made up of 12 amino acids. The germline V and J ends were trimmed by 5 bases and 6 bases, with 8 bases remaining between them. CDR3 nucleotides: TGTGCCAGCAGTGGGGGTCTAAACACCATATATTTT. This codes for CASSGGLNTIYF. The full variable domain, completed using reference TRBV28 and TRBJ1-3, is DVKVTQSSRYLVKRTGEKVFLECVQDMDHENMFWYRQDPGLGLRLIYFSYDVKMKEKGDIPEGYSVSREKKERFSLILESASTNQTSMYLCASSGGLNTIYFGEGSWLTVV.

This clonotype was observed a few times. The chain's CDR3 is CASIPGGDGELFF. The CDR3 DNA reads TGTGCCAGCATCCCGGGGGGCGACGGGGAGCTGTTTTTT. The genes are TRBV7-2 and TRBJ2-2; D is perhaps TRBD2 (7 bases). Germline values: CDR1 SGHTA, CDR2 FQGNSA. V shed 7 bases and J shed 7 bases, with 13 bases lying between them. CDR3 length: 13 amino acids.

The chain couples TRBV10-2 to TRBJ2-1; tentative D call: TRBD1 (6 bases). The germline V gene has CDR1 WSHSY and CDR2 SAAADI. This CDR3 region has 13 residues. Trimming took 10 bases from V and 3 from J, leaving 13 bases between them. The CDR3 DNA sequence: TGCGCCATTAGGGACATTAGCTACAATGAGCAGTTCTTC. Its translation is CAIRDISYNEQFF.

This clonotype turned up a few times. The chain joins TRBV12-5 to TRBJ2-7; 7 bases align to TRBD1. The J segment lost 4 bases and the V segment lost 6 bases, leaving 6 bases of the junction unmatched. Germline CDR1 and CDR2: LGHNT and FRNRAP. The CDR3 has 13 residues. The CDR3 region is CASGPPQGYEQYF. CDR3 nucleotide sequence: TGTGCTAGTGGCCCGCCACAGGGGTACGAGCAGTACTTC.

This clonotype was counted many times. This rearrangement joins TRBV28 to TRBJ2-7, with 9 bases that match TRBD1. V lost 4 bases and J lost 5; bases outside the gene matches: 3. Per the germline V gene, CDR1 is MDHEN and CDR2 is SYDVKM. This CDR3 has 13 amino acids. CDR3 residues: CASSSGDRDEQYF. The DNA for the CDR3 is TGTGCCAGCAGTTCCGGGGACAGGGACGAGCAGTACTTC.

This clonotype was counted a few times. The rearrangement links TRBV29-1 to TRBJ2-7; no clear D. V was shortened by 7 bases and J by 3 bases, with 10 bases between the two germline ends. The CDR3 contains 11 residues. Germline V CDR1 and CDR2: SQVTM, ANQGSEA. CDR3: CSAGRRYEQYF. CDR3 nucleotides: TGCAGCGCAGGTCGGCGCTACGAGCAGTACTTC.

This clonotype showed up many times. This chain links TRBV29-1 with TRBJ2-4; D is uncertain. The CDR3 spans 14 residues. The V gene lost 4 bases and the J gene lost 0 bases, with 10 bases spanning the gap. From germline, CDR1 is SQVTM and CDR2 ANQGSEA. The CDR3 is CSVVVQLAKNIQYF. In DNA form, the CDR3 reads TGCAGCGTTGTGGTGCAACTAGCCAAAAACATTCAGTACTTC.

The V and J genes are TRBV27 and TRBJ1-5, with D hard to call. The ends were cut back, 5 bases at V and 6 bases at J, with 11 bases in the middle. From germline, CDR1 is MNHEY and CDR2 SMNVEV (reference sequence). There are 13 residues in the CDR3. CDR3 sequence reads: CASSPRVGQPQHF. The CDR3, as DNA: TGTGCCAGCAGTCCCCGGGTGGGTCAGCCCCAGCATTTT.

The J gene is TRBJ1-6, the V gene TRBV5-1; 8 bases are shared with TRBD1. CDR1 is SGHRS, CDR2 YFSETQ, per germline. The CDR3 has 19 residues. The trim removed 6 bases at V and 3 bases at J, leaving 17 bases unmatched. Here the CDR3 DNA reads TGCGCCAGCACTGCCCCGGGACAGGAGACTACATTCTATAATTCACCCCTCCACTTT. This translates into CASTAPGQETTFYNSPLHF.

CDR3 protein: CASSYSTASLFDGYTF. Written as DNA, the CDR3 is TGTGCCAGCAGTTACTCGACAGCTTCCTTATTCGATGGCTACACCTTC. J is TRBJ1-2 and V is TRBV6-2 or TRBV6-3, with D possibly matching TRBD1 (5 bases). This CDR3 spans 16 amino acids. Per germline, CDR1 MNHEY and CDR2 SVGEGT. Trimming stripped 0 bases from V and 6 bases from J, with 17 bases between.

V gene TRBV11-3 combines with J gene TRBJ2-5, with D perhaps matching TRBD1 or TRBD2 (6 bases each). V was shortened by 4 bases and J by 5 bases, with 20 bases between the two germline ends. CDR3 length: 16 residues. The germline V gene has CDR1 SGHNT and CDR2 YENEEA. CDR3 coding DNA: TGTGCCAGCAGCTACCCCCCCGGAGGGGGGATCGAGACCCAGTACTTC. Its protein is CASSYPPGGGIETQYF. The variable domain in full, completed from reference TRBV11-3 and TRBJ2-5, reads EAGVVQSPRYKIIEKKQPVAFWCNPISGHNTLYWYLQNLGQGPELLIRYENEEAVDDSQLPKDRFSAERLKGVDSTLKIQPAELGDSAVYLCASSYPPGGGIETQYFGPGTRLLVL.